Sequencing of this TCR beta chain was carried out in a study of control samples from healthy donors and cancer patients. Sequenced by immunoSEQ multiplex PCR; TCRdb stores in-frame clones only, minus some. Among 180,000 or so clones listed, around 91% were seen once. The CDR3 runs to 18 residues. CDR1 is KGHSH and CDR2 is LQKENI in the germline V gene. With V trimmed by 3 bases and J by 4 bases, 7 bases remained unmatched. Sequenced: blood. The chain links TRBV18 to TRBJ2-2; 14 positions match TRBD2. This clonotype was sampled from a woman aged 25 to 45 in good health. CDR3 amino acids: CASSPPRLAGGATGELFF. CDR3 DNA: TGTGCCAGCTCACCCCCACGACTAGCGGGAGGGGCCACCGGGGAGCTGTTTTTT.